The rows below give T cell receptor beta chains drawn from one sample of a study of T-cell reconstitution after alpha-beta-depleted transplantation in children. MiXCR, applied by TCRdb to the PCR reads, yields one record per CDR3 protein. Found here are 750,000 to 950,000 distinct CDR3 sequences, roughly 16% of them singletons; the top ten hold around 5%. Source: PBMCs, mostly from graft donor cells, taken 360 days after TCRalphabeta/CD19-depleted stem cell transplant. The receptors originated from a male patient between 10 and 17 years old who had a stem cell transplant for acute lymphoblastic leukemia, so the T cells may come from the graft donor. Each CDR3 is given with its conserved first and last residue. A D gene is named only where the DNA matches it firmly. Clone size is shown for a subset of rows, as once, few, many or a class of expanded clone.

d_gene	abundance	v_gene	j_gene	CDR3nt	CDR3aa
NA	NA	TRBV20-1	TRBJ2-7	TGCAGTGCTTATCGAGGGGAAGAACCGCGAAGGAACGAGCAGTACTTC	CSAYRGEEPRRNEQYF
NA	NA	TRBV7-8	TRBJ1-2	TGTGCCAGCAGCCCATATGGGGGGCCTCTCTATGGCTACACCTTC	CASSPYGGPLYGYTF
NA	few	TRBV11-2	TRBJ1-5	TGTGCCAGCAGCTTAAGCCCTCGAGGGTATCGGCCCAATCAGCCCCAGCATTTT	CASSLSPRGYRPNQPQHF
NA	few	TRBV5-1	TRBJ2-3	TGCGCCAGCAGCCCTAAAGTCGTTAGCACAGATACGCAGTATTTT	CASSPKVVSTDTQYF
NA	NA	TRBV9	TRBJ1-2	TGTGCCAGCAGCGTCGGGGGGCTTGGCTATGGCTACACCTTC	CASSVGGLGYGYTF
NA	few	TRBV19	TRBJ2-7	TGTGCCAGCTGTTCGGCCAGGGGCTTCGAGCAGTACTTC	CASCSARGFEQYF
NA	many	TRBV4-1	TRBJ2-1	TGCGCCAGCAGCCATGGGGTCAATGAGCAGTTCTTC	CASSHGVNEQFF
NA	NA	TRBV10-3	TRBJ2-3	TGTGCCATCAGTGGGAAAGCGGGTATCACAGATACGCAGTATTTT	CAISGKAGITDTQYF
NA	few	TRBV4-1	TRBJ1-2	TGCGCCAGCAGCCTTTCGGGCAGGCCGTCTGGCTATGGCTACACCTTC	CASSLSGRPSGYGYTF
TRBD2	few	TRBV12-3/TRBV12-4	TRBJ2-1	TGTGCCAGCAGTTTCGGGGGGGATCGGTTCTTC	CASSFGGDRFF
NA	NA	TRBV12-3/TRBV12-4	TRBJ1-5	TGTGCCAGCCGACAGCCCAATCAGCCCCAGCATTTT	CASRQPNQPQHF
NA	many	TRBV27	TRBJ2-7	TGTGCCAGCAGTTTACCAGGGAGATACGAGCAGTACTTC	CASSLPGRYEQYF
NA	few	TRBV4-1	TRBJ2-3	TGCGCCAGCAGCTCTCCACTAGCAAAGGTTGTGGACGCGGCCACAGATACGCAGTATTTT	CASSSPLAKVVDAATDTQYF
TRBD2	few	TRBV12-3/TRBV12-4	TRBJ2-1	TGTGCCAGCAGTTCGATCCTAGCGGGAGACCACAATGAGCAGTTCTTC	CASSSILAGDHNEQFF
TRBD2	few	TRBV30	TRBJ2-1	TGTGCCTGTTCGACTAGCCCCAATGAGCAGTTCTTC	CACSTSPNEQFF
NA	NA	TRBV20-1	TRBJ2-5	TGCAGTGCTAGCAGGCGGGGAGAGACCCAGTACTTC	CSASRRGETQYF
NA	NA	TRBV10-3	TRBJ1-6	TGTGCCATCAGAGACGGGGCCCTGAGCTCCTATAATTCACCCCTCCACTTT	CAIRDGALSSYNSPLHF
NA	NA	TRBV5-5	TRBJ1-2	TGTGCCAGCAGCTTAAGACAGGACCTGAGGAGCTATGGCTACACCTTC	CASSLRQDLRSYGYTF
NA	few	TRBV7-9	TRBJ1-1	TGTGCCAGCAGCTTTAACAGGGCGAACACTGAAGCTTTCTTT	CASSFNRANTEAFF
NA	many	TRBV5-5	TRBJ2-4	TGTGCCAGCAGCAGGCCTCGGATAAGTGGGGACATTCAGTACTTC	CASSRPRISGDIQYF
NA	few	TRBV4-1	TRBJ2-7	TGCGCCAGCAGCCACCCCTATCAGGGATATGGGACTCGAACCTACGAGCAGTACTTC	CASSHPYQGYGTRTYEQYF
NA	few	TRBV5-1	TRBJ2-4	TGCGCCAGCAGCCAAGGGGACATTCAGTACTTC	CASSQGDIQYF
NA	NA	TRBV3-1	TRBJ2-5	NA	CTSCFLGPGWGSQETQYF
TRBD2	few	TRBV5-1	TRBJ2-3	TGCGCCAGCAGCCCCAGCGGGAGGCCTACTAGCACAGATACGCAGTATTTT	CASSPSGRPTSTDTQYF